The next 30 T cell receptor beta chains were all read from a single sample in a study of regulatory T cells in long-lasting Graves disease. According to the study, TCR beta libraries were built with iRepertoire HTBI primers and CDR3-region Arm-PCR. TCRdb independently ran MiXCR on the multiplex PCR reads; one entry per CDR3 protein. The table lists roughly 500,000 distinct CDR3 sequences, more than 10% of them singletons, with 8% to 10% in the top ten. Time point described: newly diagnosed GD, antithyroid drugs for less than 3 months. Extracted PBMC RNA gave rise to the TCR library. These data are also associated with another study on T cells in Graves' hyperthyroidism and ophthalmopathy.

The sample was peripheral blood mononuclear cells (PBMCs), taken at new diagnosis, from a patient treated with antithyroid drugs. The receptors here all came from a woman aged 25-40 years with Graves disease.

This clonotype was seen many times. This chain connects TRBV24-1 to TRBJ2-3; D not resolved. The CDR3 totals 12 residues. Trimming took 2 bases from V and 11 from J, leaving 10 bases between them. CDR1 and CDR2 from the germline V gene are KGHDR and SFDVKD. CDR3 nucleotide sequence: TGTGCCACCAGTGATTGGCCCCCCCGGCAGTATTTT. Residues: CATSDWPPRQYF.

This clonotype was seen repeatedly, ten times or more. The V gene is TRBV11-2, the J gene TRBJ2-5, with unresolved D. Germline V lookup: CDR1 SGHAT, CDR2 FQNNGV. The V gene lost 1 base and the J gene lost 3 bases, with 15 bases spanning the gap. This CDR3 is 16 amino acids long. The CDR3 sequence is CASSLVRVISEETQYF. The DNA for the CDR3 is TGTGCCAGCAGCTTAGTACGGGTGATATCGGAAGAGACCCAGTACTTC.

The chain recombines TRBV5-8 with TRBJ2-5; the match to TRBD1 covers 9 bases. The CDR3 contains 15 residues. Unmatched junction bases numbered 9, after V lost 4 bases and J lost 5 bases. From germline, CDR1 is SGHTS and CDR2 YDEGEE. CDR3 region: CASSPGQGPRETQYF. The CDR3, as DNA: TGTGCCAGCAGCCCCGGACAGGGGCCGCGGGAGACCCAGTACTTC. The complete variable domain, with remaining parts taken from reference TRBV5-8 and TRBJ2-5, reads EAGVTQSPTHLIKTRGQQATLRCSPISGHTSVYWYQQALGLGLQFLLWYDEGEERNRGNFPPRFSGRQFPNYSSELNVNALELEDSALYLCASSPGQGPRETQYFGPGTRLLVL.

The chain is built from TRBV7-9 and TRBJ2-5; 12 positions match TRBD2. Unmatched junction bases numbered 12, after V lost 3 bases and J lost 4 bases. CDR3 size: 18 residues. Germline V gene sequence: CDR1 SEHNR, CDR2 FQNEAQ (reference sequence). This CDR3 is CASSFKWPPGLAGETQYF. For the CDR3, the DNA is TGTGCCAGCAGCTTCAAGTGGCCGCCGGGACTAGCGGGAGAGACCCAGTACTTC.

The chain couples TRBV27 to TRBJ2-7; D unresolved. V was clipped by 4 bases and J by 2 bases, with 9 bases between them. The CDR3 runs 13 residues. The germline CDR1 and CDR2 sequences are MNHEY and SMNVEV (reference sequence). CDR3 DNA: TGTGCCAGCAGTTATAACCCTACCTACGAGCAGTACTTC. This codes for CASSYNPTYEQYF.

On this clonotype: A read error may explain this, as a much larger clone is one base away. This sequence joins TRBV24-1 and TRBJ2-3, with TRBD1 as a possible D gene (7 bases). The germline gives CDR1 KGHDR, CDR2 SFDVKD. This CDR3 comprises 17 residues. V lost 4 bases and J 8 bases, leaving 24 bases between the germline ends. The CDR3 loop is CATSELGTSGTAGTQYF. In DNA form, the CDR3 reads TGTGCCACCAGTGAGCTCGGGACTTCGGGGACAGCAGGTACGCAGTATTTT.

Concerning this clonotype: A read error may produce the germline difference seen at one junction end. The chain links TRBV2 to TRBJ2-7; 14 positions match TRBD2. The CDR3 loop spans 17 amino acids. CDR1 and CDR2 from the germline V gene are SNHLY and FYNNEI. CDR3 protein: CAISDPGTSGGPYEQYF. In nucleotides, the CDR3 is TGTGCCATCAGTGATCCCGGGACTAGCGGGGGACCCTACGAGCAGTACTTC.

This clonotype was detected a few times. V is TRBV4-3 and J is TRBJ2-7; 7 bases align to TRBD2. The CDR3 spans 14 residues. V shed 4 bases and J 6 bases; nucleotides not matched to a gene: 9. The V gene's germline CDR1 is LGHNA and CDR2 YSLEER. CDR3 sequence: CASSRASGPCEQYF. DNA for the CDR3: TGCGCCAGCAGCCGAGCTAGCGGACCCTGCGAGCAGTACTTC.

This clonotype was seen ten or more times. This sequence joins TRBV11-2 and TRBJ2-7; 8 nucleotides line up with TRBD2. The V segment lost 4 bases and the J segment 6 bases; nucleotides outside the gene matches: 14. The germline CDR1 and CDR2 sequences are SGHAT and FQNNGV. The length of the CDR3 is 16 residues. CDR3 amino acids: CASSYLPPREGREQYF. CDR3 sequence (DNA): TGTGCCAGCAGCTATCTCCCCCCCCGGGAGGGTCGCGAGCAGTACTTC. Full variable domain (rest looked up from reference TRBV11-2 and TRBJ2-7): EAGVAQSPRYKIIEKRQSVAFWCNPISGHATLYWYQQILGQGPKLLIQFQNNGVVDDSQLPKDRFSAERLKGVDSTLKIQPAKLEDSAVYLCASSYLPPREGREQYFGPGTRLTVT.

This clonotype was counted ten times or more. This chain uses TRBV27 with TRBJ2-5; possible D gene TRBD1, 6 bases. In germline, CDR1 is MNHEY, CDR2 SMNVEV (reference sequence). There are 15 residues in the CDR3. Trimming removed 2 bases at V and 3 bases at J, with 13 bases between. DNA of the CDR3: TGTGCCAGCAGTTTAATACAGGGCCAGAAAGAGACCCAGTACTTC. Protein product: CASSLIQGQKETQYF.

In its sample, this clonotype was seen a few times. The rearrangement uses TRBV6-1 and TRBJ2-7; D is uncertain. CDR3 length equals 16 residues. Trimming left V 5 bases short and J 3 bases short, with 20 bases between. Germline CDR1 is MNHNS and CDR2 is SASEGT. Here the CDR3 reads CASSHDTLSSNYEQYF. As DNA, the CDR3 is TGTGCCAGCAGTCACGACACACTATCCAGTAACTACGAGCAGTACTTC.

This clonotype was recorded many times. V usage is TRBV7-2 and J usage is TRBJ2-7, with TRBD1 identical over 7 bases. The CDR3 contains 16 residues. Looked up from germline, CDR1 is SGHTA and CDR2 is FQGNSA. J gave up 0 bases and V 5 bases, and 10 bases lay outside the gene matches. The CDR3 sequence: CASSIRTGSISYEQYF. DNA for the CDR3: TGTGCCAGCAGCATCAGGACAGGCAGCATCTCCTACGAGCAGTACTTC.

Remarks on this clonotype: This may arise from a read error, as a much more abundant clone is one base away. J is TRBJ2-7 and V is TRBV12-3 or TRBV12-4, with TRBD1 identical over 7 bases. The CDR3 sequence is 14 residues long. The CDR3 DNA reads as TGTGCCAGCACCGTGATTGACAGGGAACACGAGCAGCACTTC. Translated, it gives CASTVIDREHEQHF.

Points on this clonotype: A much larger clone differs by one base, so this may be a read error. This CDR3 is CATSDRSGGYEQYF. DNA for the CDR3: TGTGCCACCAGTGATCGATCAGGGGGCTATGAGCAGTACTTC. J is TRBJ2-3 and V is TRBV24-1; TRBD1 aligns across 8 bases. Matching the DNA end better, TRBJ2-7 makes the J call doubtful. Germline CDR1 is KGHDR and CDR2 is SFDVKD. The CDR3 totals 14 residues.

This clonotype came up a few times. V gene TRBV20-1 combines with J gene TRBJ2-2; D is unresolved. Germline CDR1 is DFQATT and CDR2 is SNEGSKA (reference sequence). The ends were cut back, 4 bases at V and 10 bases at J, with 16 bases in the middle. This CDR3 region has 13 residues. CDR3 sequence reads: CSATGPIVTELFF. DNA of the CDR3: TGCAGTGCTACCGGACCCATAGTCACGGAGCTGTTTTTT.

This clonotype was seen ten or more times. The chain employs TRBV6-9 and TRBJ2-1; 8 bases are a match to TRBD2. Germline-derived CDR1 and CDR2 are MNHGY and SVAAGI. J lost 3 bases, V lost 4 bases, and 8 bases had no gene match. This CDR3 contains 16 residues. CDR3 loop: CASSSSGSLLYNEQFF. Written as DNA, the CDR3 is TGTGCCAGCAGTTCCAGCGGGAGCCTCCTCTACAATGAGCAGTTCTTC.

This clonotype was recorded many times. V is TRBV28 and J is TRBJ2-1, with 7 nucleotides matching TRBD1. The V and J ends lost 8 bases and 8 bases, in that order; junction bases with no gene match: 21. The CDR3 has 17 residues. The germline CDR1 and CDR2 sequences are MDHEN and SYDVKM. The CDR3 loop reads CASASSGGIFGMDEQFF. DNA for the CDR3: TGTGCCAGCGCTTCCTCAGGGGGTATATTCGGGATGGATGAGCAGTTCTTC.

V gene TRBV6-2 or TRBV6-3 combines with J gene TRBJ1-5, with D possibly matching TRBD1 (5 bases). Germline-derived CDR1 and CDR2 are MNHEY and SVGEGT. Trimming shortened V by 4 bases and J by 5 bases, and 12 bases separated the two germline ends. This CDR3 is 14 amino acids long. The CDR3 spells CASSLMQGYQPQHF. CDR3 sequence (DNA): TGTGCCAGCAGTTTGATGCAGGGATATCAGCCCCAGCATTTT.

This clonotype was recorded at least ten times. The V call is TRBV2, the J call TRBJ2-6; D possibly matches TRBD1 or TRBD2 (5 bases each). The germline V gene encodes CDR1 SNHLY and CDR2 FYNNEI. The CDR3 has 16 residues. Trimming cost V 10 bases and J 0 bases, with 16 bases left between them. CDR3 bases: TGTGCCACTGTGGGGACGGAGAGCTCTGGGGCCAACGTCCTGACTTTC. Protein: CATVGTESSGANVLTF.

This clonotype was counted many times. This rearrangement joins TRBV5-4 to TRBJ2-5, with TRBD2 identical over 11 bases. CDR1 SGHNT and CDR2 YYREEE come from the germline V gene (reference sequence). The CDR3 length is 17 residues. The V segment lost 2 bases and the J segment 3 bases; nucleotides outside the gene matches: 9. The DNA of the CDR3 is TGTGCCAGCAGCTTCGCTCCTAGCGGGAGGCAAAAAGAGACCCAGTACTTC. Translating gives CASSFAPSGRQKETQYF.

Comments on this clonotype: Because the CDR3 is missing its conserved closing phenylalanine or tryptophan, this is likely a read error. V and J are TRBV3-1 and TRBJ2-3, with D perhaps matching TRBD2 (5 bases). The germline V and J ends were trimmed by 1 base and 1 base, with 9 bases remaining between them. The germline V gene encodes CDR1 LGHDT and CDR2 YNNKEL (reference sequence). CDR3 length: 15 residues. The CDR3 DNA sequence: TGTGCCAGCAGCCAAGGGACTCTGGGCACAGATACGCAGTATCTT. This encodes CASSQGTLGTDTQYL.

This clonotype has a count of ten or more. V usage is TRBV30 and J usage is TRBJ2-7; no clear D gene. Germline CDR1 GTSNPN, CDR2 SVGIG (reference sequence). The V end was cut by 3 bases, the J end by 2 bases, with 14 bases between. There are 14 residues in the CDR3. The DNA for the CDR3 is TGTGCCTGGAGGGGAACAACGCACACCTACGAGCAGTACTTC. The encoded protein is CAWRGTTHTYEQYF. Full variable domain (remainder filled in from reference TRBV30 and TRBJ2-7): SQTIHQWPATLVQPVGSPLSLECTVEGTSNPNLYWYRQAAGRGLQLLFYSVGIGQISSEVPQNLSASRPQDRQFILSSKKLLLSDSGFYLCAWRGTTHTYEQYFGPGTRLTVT.

The chain links TRBV19 to TRBJ1-2; TRBD1 aligns across 8 bases. Trimming at V came to 7 bases and at J to 5 bases, leaving 9 bases not matched to a gene. Germline V CDR1 and CDR2: LNHDA, SQIVND (reference sequence). The CDR3 extends over 14 amino acids. The chain's CDR3 is CASTTGQGGYGYTF. DNA for the CDR3: TGTGCCAGTACCACTGGACAGGGAGGGTATGGCTACACCTTC.

In its sample, this clonotype was seen a few times. The chain joins TRBV18 to TRBJ1-1; perhaps TRBD1 as D (6 bases). The CDR3 loop spans 16 amino acids. Germline V CDR1 and CDR2: KGHSH, LQKENI. Trimming pared 3 bases from V and 4 bases from J, leaving 18 bases between. The CDR3 coding sequence is TGTGCCAGCTCACCGTCCCAAACAGGGATCGGCACTGAAGCTTTCTTT. This gives the protein CASSPSQTGIGTEAFF. Full variable domain (outside the CDR3, taken from reference TRBV18 and TRBJ1-1): NAGVMQNPRHLVRRRGQEARLRCSPMKGHSHVYWYRQLPEEGLKFMVYLQKENIIDESGMPKERFSAEFPKEGPSILRIQQVVRGDSAAYFCASSPSQTGIGTEAFFGQGTRLTVV.

This clonotype was detected only a few times. J is TRBJ2-7 and V is TRBV12-3 or TRBV12-4, with 10 bases fitting TRBD2. V dropped 5 bases and J dropped 2; count of bases not matched to a gene: 9. The CDR3 runs 16 residues. The CDR3 DNA sequence: TGTGCCAGCAGTCCGGGTGGAGCGGGAGGGCCCTACGAGCAGTACTTC. Translated, it gives CASSPGGAGGPYEQYF.

The chain couples TRBV4-2 to TRBJ2-7, with D unclear. The CDR3 loop spans 14 amino acids. Germline V gene sequence: CDR1 LGHNA, CDR2 YNFKEQ. V shed 1 base and J shed 7 bases, with 14 bases lying between them. This CDR3 is CASSQVLSQGEQYF. The CDR3 bases are TGTGCCAGCAGCCAAGTGTTGTCACAAGGAGAGCAGTACTTC.

This clonotype was recorded at least ten times. The chain recombines TRBV29-1 with TRBJ2-3; D is unclear. V gave up 5 bases and J gave up 1 base, with 13 bases separating them. Germline V gives CDR1 SQVTM, CDR2 ANQGSEA. This CDR3 contains 14 residues. In DNA form, the CDR3 reads TGCAGCGTTTCTGGGGTTCGTGGCACAGATACGCAGTATTTT. This translates into CSVSGVRGTDTQYF.

This clonotype was recorded at least ten times. The chain carries TRBV19 and TRBJ2-5, with D tentatively TRBD2 (5 bases). This CDR3 contains 14 residues. Germline V gene data show CDR1 as LNHDA and CDR2 as SQIVND (reference sequence). The V gene lost 4 bases and the J gene lost 8 bases, with 17 bases spanning the gap. The CDR3 region is CASSSRTGYDTQYF. DNA of the CDR3: TGTGCCAGTAGTAGCCGTACGGGGTACGATACCCAGTACTTC.

This clonotype was found many times. J is TRBJ2-6 and V is TRBV29-1; D is unclear. Trimming removed 3 bases at V and 0 bases at J, with 3 bases between. CDR1 is SQVTM and CDR2 is ANQGSEA in the germline V gene. This CDR3 is 13 amino acids long. CDR3: CSVDPSGANVLTF. In DNA form, the CDR3 reads TGCAGCGTTGATCCCTCTGGGGCCAACGTCCTGACTTTC.

This clonotype was counted only a few times. V usage is TRBV10-1 and J usage is TRBJ2-3, with D possibly TRBD2 on 5 matching bases. The CDR3 has 13 residues. Between the trimmed V and J ends, which lost 7 bases and 4 bases, there was a span of 12 bases. The V gene's germline CDR1 is WNHNN and CDR2 SYGVQD (reference sequence). The chain's CDR3 is CASMASFADTQYF. For the CDR3, the DNA is TGCGCCAGCATGGCTAGCTTCGCAGATACGCAGTATTTT.